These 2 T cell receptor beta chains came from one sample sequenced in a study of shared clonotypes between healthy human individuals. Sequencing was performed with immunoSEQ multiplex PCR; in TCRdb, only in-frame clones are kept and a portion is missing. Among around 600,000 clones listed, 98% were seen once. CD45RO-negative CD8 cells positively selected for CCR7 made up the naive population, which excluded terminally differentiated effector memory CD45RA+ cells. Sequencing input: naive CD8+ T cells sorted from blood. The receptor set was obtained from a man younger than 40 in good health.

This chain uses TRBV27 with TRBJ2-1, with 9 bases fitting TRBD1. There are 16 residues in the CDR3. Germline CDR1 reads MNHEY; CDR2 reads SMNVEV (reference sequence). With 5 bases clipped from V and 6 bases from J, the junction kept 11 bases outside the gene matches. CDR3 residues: CASSAPGTGSLNEQFF. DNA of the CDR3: TGTGCCAGCAGTGCCCCGGGGACAGGGTCTCTCAATGAGCAGTTCTTC.

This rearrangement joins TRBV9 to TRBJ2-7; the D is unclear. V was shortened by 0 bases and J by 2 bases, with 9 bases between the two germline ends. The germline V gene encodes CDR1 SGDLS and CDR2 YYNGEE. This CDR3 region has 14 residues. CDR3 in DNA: TGTGCCAGCAGCGTAGGGGCTAGTCCCTACGAGCAGTACTTC. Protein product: CASSVGASPYEQYF. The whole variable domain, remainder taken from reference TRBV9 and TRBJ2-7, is DSGVTQTPKHLITATGQRVTLRCSPRSGDLSVYWYQQSLDQGLQFLIQYYNGEERAKGNILERFSAQQFPDLHSELNLSSLELGDSALYFCASSVGASPYEQYFGPGTRLTVT.